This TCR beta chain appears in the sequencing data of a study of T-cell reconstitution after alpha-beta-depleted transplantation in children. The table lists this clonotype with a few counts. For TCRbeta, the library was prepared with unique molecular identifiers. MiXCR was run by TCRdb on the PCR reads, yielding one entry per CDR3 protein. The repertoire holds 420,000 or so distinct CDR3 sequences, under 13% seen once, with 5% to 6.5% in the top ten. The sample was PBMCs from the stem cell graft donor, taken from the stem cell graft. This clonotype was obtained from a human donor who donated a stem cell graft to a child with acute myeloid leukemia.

The CDR3 is CASSSILKKINTEAFF. The CDR3 DNA sequence: TGTGCCAGTTCCTCAATCCTTAAGAAGATTAACACTGAAGCTTTCTTT. V is TRBV19 and J is TRBJ1-1; unclear D gene. V dropped 8 bases and J dropped 2 bases, with 21 bases sitting between them. CDR1 and CDR2 (germline): LNHDA, SQIVND (reference sequence). The CDR3 runs 16 residues.